This T cell receptor beta chain was observed in a study of blood T cell repertoires in COVID-19. Whole-study context: The study drew acute and convalescent COVID-19 samples from the United States, Italy and Spain. PBMCs, B-cell-depleted T cells, or T cells were the source of the cDNA or gDNA that made up the material.

V was shortened by 0 bases and J by 8 bases, with 5 bases between the two germline ends. The CDR3 is 11 amino acids. Germline values: CDR1 GTSNPN, CDR2 SVGIG (reference sequence). In the original processing: Nucleated cell counts were estimated from reference gene primer amplification. Only in-frame clones appear in the TCRdb table, and some are missing; sequencing was by immunoSEQ multiplex PCR. The V and J calls and clone size are taken from that table; D and trimming were inferred from the DNA. This table has roughly 410,000 clones, 70% to 90% appearing once. Seattle researchers signed up patients amid active infection and tracked them longitudinally.

Sequenced: peripheral blood. The rearrangement joins TRBV30 to TRBJ2-1; no clear D gene. The sequence came from a woman aged 55 to 70 with COVID-19, enrolled during active disease. DNA of the CDR3: TGTGCCTGGAGTGTTTTATATGAGCAGTTCTTC. Protein product: CAWSVLYEQFF.